The 29 T cell receptor beta chains presented below share a single source sample, sequenced in a study of technical replicates of blood from a handful of donors. The table came from immunoSEQ multiplex PCR; TCRdb's copy has only in-frame clones and leaves some out. The data show about 73,000 clones, 85% to 95% seen once. Source material: T cells isolated from PBMCs. The source is a human donor in good health.

This rearrangement joins TRBV18 to TRBJ1-1; 12 bases match TRBD1. Germline V lookup: CDR1 KGHSH, CDR2 LQKENI. V lost 5 bases to trimming and J lost 2 bases; unmatched junction nucleotides: 9. The CDR3 extends over 17 amino acids. The CDR3 region has the DNA TGTGCCAGCTCATCATGGGACAGGGGGCTACGTAACACTGAAGCTTTCTTT. It is translated as CASSSWDRGLRNTEAFF.

This clone was detected a few times. V is TRBV28 and J is TRBJ1-2, with TRBD1 as a possible D gene (5 bases). Trimming cost V 3 bases and J 4 bases, with 9 bases left between them. The length of the CDR3 is 13 residues. The germline CDR1 and CDR2 sequences are MDHEN and SYDVKM. Here the CDR3 DNA reads TGTGCCAGCAGTTTGGGGCAGGCCTATGGCTACACCTTC. This gives the protein CASSLGQAYGYTF.

The chain uses TRBV27 and TRBJ1-3; TRBD1 matches at 7 bases. CDR3 size: 14 residues. V shed 2 bases, J shed 4 bases, and the junction held 2 bases outside the gene matches. Germline V gives CDR1 MNHEY, CDR2 SMNVEV (reference sequence). CDR3 sequence: CASSLTTGGNTIYF. The CDR3 nucleotides read TGTGCCAGCAGTTTAACGACAGGGGGAAACACCATATATTTT.

The chain is built from TRBV4-2 and TRBJ2-5, with 9 bases matching TRBD2. The CDR3 totals 17 residues. V dropped 2 bases and J dropped 1; count of bases not matched to a gene: 8. CDR1 and CDR2 (germline): LGHNA, YNFKEQ. CDR3 residues: CASSQHGLASAQETQYF. CDR3 sequence (DNA): TGTGCCAGCAGCCAACATGGACTAGCGTCTGCCCAAGAGACCCAGTACTTC.

The chain combines TRBV2 with TRBJ1-2; D gene uncertain. CDR3 length equals 11 residues. CDR1 and CDR2 (germline): SNHLY, FYNNEI. Trimming pared 5 bases from V and 8 bases from J, leaving 9 bases between. The CDR3 DNA reads TGTGCCAGCAGTCCGCGGGTAGGCTACACCTTC. Translated, it gives CASSPRVGYTF.

The V gene is TRBV7-2, the J gene TRBJ2-3, with 9 bases identical to TRBD1. The CDR3 consists of 16 residues. The V gene's germline CDR1 is SGHTA and CDR2 FQGNSA. V trimming: 2 bases; J trimming: 5 bases; junction bases outside the gene matches: 8. DNA for the CDR3: TGTGCCAGCAGCTTATTACAGGGGGCCGTCAGAGATACGCAGTATTTT. Its translation: CASSLLQGAVRDTQYF.

The V call is TRBV14, the J call TRBJ2-7; D is undetermined. Trimming left V 4 bases short and J 3 bases short, with 10 bases between. Germline V gene sequence: CDR1 SGHDN, CDR2 FVKESK. CDR3 size: 13 residues. CDR3 sequence reads: CASSPGPSYEQYF. Written as DNA, the CDR3 is TGTGCCAGCAGCCCTGGGCCGAGCTACGAGCAGTACTTC.

The chain recombines TRBV5-1 with TRBJ2-7; 7 bases are shared with TRBD2. From germline, CDR1 is SGHRS and CDR2 YFSETQ. V dropped 5 bases and J dropped 2; count of bases not matched to a gene: 7. CDR3 length equals 14 residues. In DNA, the CDR3 is TGCGCCAGCAGTCTGGGGGGGGGACCCTACGAGCAGTACTTC. This codes for CASSLGGGPYEQYF.

The chain links TRBV27 to TRBJ1-1; 7 bases match TRBD1. CDR1 is MNHEY, CDR2 SMNVEV, per germline (reference sequence). This CDR3 spans 14 amino acids. The trim removed 6 bases at V and 2 bases at J, leaving 6 bases unmatched. The CDR3 loop is CASRWTGTNTEAFF. CDR3 DNA sequence: TGTGCCAGCAGGTGGACAGGAACAAACACTGAAGCTTTCTTT.

This clone was observed once. The rearrangement joins TRBV7-8 to TRBJ2-1, with 7 bases matching TRBD1. Germline V gene lookup returns CDR1 SGHVS and CDR2 FQNEAQ. Trimming removed 5 bases from V and 5 bases from J; junction bases left unmatched: 9. The CDR3 has 15 residues. Here the CDR3 reads CASSHDRVGDNEQFF. CDR3 nucleotides: TGTGCCAGCAGCCATGACAGGGTGGGAGACAATGAGCAGTTCTTC.

The rearrangement uses TRBV5-4 and TRBJ2-7; tentatively, D is TRBD2 (6 bases). Germline V CDR1 and CDR2: SGHNT, YYREEE (reference sequence). The CDR3 is made up of 16 amino acids. V was trimmed by 3 bases and J by 7 bases, leaving 23 bases between them. The CDR3 here is CASSSPSSQGLGEQYF. The CDR3 DNA reads as TGTGCCAGCAGCTCGCCAAGTTCCCAGGGACTTGGGGAGCAGTACTTC.

This chain links TRBV20-1 with TRBJ2-7; D is uncertain. CDR1 is DFQATT and CDR2 is SNEGSKA in the germline V gene (reference sequence). The length of the CDR3 is 11 residues. V was trimmed by 1 base and J by 6 bases, leaving 7 bases between them. In DNA form, the CDR3 reads TGCAGTGCTAGAGGGCATGGCGAGCAGTACTTC. Translated, it gives CSARGHGEQYF.

The chain has TRBV30 and TRBJ1-6, with D hard to call. Trimming left V 7 bases short and J 11 bases short, with 18 bases between. This CDR3 is 13 amino acids long. Germline loops: CDR1 GTSNPN, CDR2 SVGIG (reference sequence). The CDR3 spells CAFRGESGTPLHF. Here the CDR3 DNA reads TGTGCCTTCCGCGGGGAATCCGGGACACCCCTCCACTTT.

CDR3 sequence: CASSLEDSSNSYEQYF. In DNA, the CDR3 is TGTGCCAGCAGCCTAGAGGACAGTTCGAACTCCTACGAGCAGTACTTC. The chain is built from TRBV14 and TRBJ2-7, with D possibly TRBD1 on 6 matching bases. Germline values: CDR1 SGHDN, CDR2 FVKESK. V lost 4 bases, J lost 0 bases, and 16 bases lay in between. The CDR3 has 16 amino acids.

J is TRBJ2-7 and V is TRBV9; 8 bases line up with TRBD1. From germline, CDR1 is SGDLS and CDR2 YYNGEE. V lost 3 bases to trimming and J lost 1 base; unmatched junction nucleotides: 6. The CDR3 is 15 residues long. In nucleotides, the CDR3 is TGTGCCAGCAGCGGGGGGACAGGTTTTTCCTACGAGCAGTACTTC. Translating it yields CASSGGTGFSYEQYF.

This chain links TRBV28 with TRBJ2-7; tentative D call: TRBD1 (5 bases). There are 13 residues in the CDR3. The V gene lost 4 bases and the J gene lost 2 bases, with 9 bases spanning the gap. Germline-derived CDR1 and CDR2 are MDHEN and SYDVKM. The CDR3 protein is CASSYQTAYEQYF. For the CDR3, the DNA is TGTGCCAGCAGTTACCAGACAGCCTACGAGCAGTACTTC.

The chain recombines TRBV25-1 with TRBJ2-5, with a possible D match to TRBD1 (6 bases). The CDR3 contains 15 residues. Trimming pared 4 bases from V and 2 bases from J, leaving 14 bases between. Per the germline V gene, CDR1 is MGHDK and CDR2 is SYGVNS. The CDR3 DNA follows: TGTGCCAGCAGTGTCAAGGGGACATCGCAAGAGACCCAGTACTTC. As protein: CASSVKGTSQETQYF.

The table lists this clone with a count of one. The gene calls are TRBV14 and TRBJ1-1; TRBD1 might be the D (5 bases). The CDR3 is 14 amino acids. CDR1 and CDR2 (germline): SGHDN, FVKESK. V lost 1 base, J lost 9 bases, and 15 bases lay in between. CDR3: CASSQGLRGRKAFF. CDR3 coding DNA: TGTGCCAGCAGCCAAGGTTTAAGGGGCAGAAAAGCTTTCTTT.

The genes are TRBV7-9 and TRBJ1-2; possibly TRBD1 for D (6 bases). The CDR3 spans 13 residues. CDR1 and CDR2 from the germline V gene are SEHNR and FQNEAQ (reference sequence). Trimming left V 5 bases short and J 5 bases short, with 12 bases between. The DNA of the CDR3 is TGTGCCAGCAGCCAAACGGACAGTTATGGCTACACCTTC. Protein product: CASSQTDSYGYTF.

The J gene is TRBJ2-7, the V gene TRBV27; 7 bases map to TRBD1. The trim removed 10 bases at V and 3 bases at J, leaving 9 bases unmatched. CDR3 length: 13 residues. Germline values: CDR1 MNHEY, CDR2 SMNVEV (reference sequence). The CDR3: CATGPGQLYEQYF. Written as DNA, the CDR3 is TGTGCCACAGGGCCGGGACAGCTCTACGAGCAGTACTTC.

This chain joins TRBV7-9 and TRBJ2-1; 9 nucleotides match TRBD2. The V gene end was trimmed by 1 base and the J gene end by 5 bases; junction bases not matched to a gene: 12. The V gene's germline CDR1 is SEHNR and CDR2 FQNEAQ (reference sequence). The CDR3 extends over 18 amino acids. Here the CDR3 reads CASSLVGSTSGGDNEQFF. In DNA, the CDR3 is TGTGCCAGCAGCTTAGTGGGGTCGACTAGCGGAGGTGACAATGAGCAGTTCTTC.

The rearrangement uses TRBV20-1 and TRBJ2-7; no reliable D call. The CDR3 is 11 amino acids. Trimming removed 8 bases from V and 0 bases from J, with 8 bases in between. Per the germline V gene, CDR1 is DFQATT and CDR2 is SNEGSKA (reference sequence). CDR3 region: CSILLSYEQYF. As DNA, the CDR3 is TGCAGTATCCTCCTCTCCTACGAGCAGTACTTC.

The chain links TRBV7-3 to TRBJ2-1, with 9 bases fitting TRBD2. The germline gives CDR1 SGHTA, CDR2 FQGTGA. The CDR3 runs 16 residues. J was trimmed by 8 bases and V by 5 bases; bases with no gene match: 13. The DNA for the CDR3 is TGTGCCAGCAGCCCACGACGGCTAGCGGGGTCAGATGAGCAGTTCTTC. Its translation is CASSPRRLAGSDEQFF.

The chain has TRBV2 and TRBJ1-4, with D uncertain. V was trimmed by 5 bases and J by 1 base, leaving 8 bases between them. Germline lookup yields CDR1 SNHLY and CDR2 FYNNEI. The CDR3 loop spans 14 amino acids. The CDR3, as DNA: TGTGCCAGCAGTCCGACTGTAACTAATGAAAAACTGTTTTTT. Amino acid sequence: CASSPTVTNEKLFF.

The chain is built from TRBV18 and TRBJ1-5, with a tentative D call TRBD1 (5 bases). Germline loops: CDR1 KGHSH, CDR2 LQKENI. The CDR3 runs 15 residues. V lost 3 bases, J lost 1 base, and 10 bases lay in between. DNA for the CDR3: TGTGCCAGCTCACCGGGGGGGGGAAGCAATCAGCCCCAGCATTTT. This gives the protein CASSPGGGSNQPQHF.

The chain carries TRBV4-1 and TRBJ2-3; 14 bases map to TRBD2. V dropped 6 bases and J dropped 1; count of bases not matched to a gene: 15. The germline V gene encodes CDR1 MGHRA and CDR2 YSYEKL. The CDR3 length is 20 residues. CDR3 protein: CASRRTPGLAGVGGTDTQYF. CDR3 in DNA: TGCGCCAGCAGACGTACTCCGGGACTAGCGGGAGTCGGGGGCACAGATACGCAGTATTTT.

The genes are TRBV2 and TRBJ2-7; D possibly corresponds to TRBD1 (5 bases). Trimming removed 4 bases at V and 3 bases at J, with 13 bases between. Germline V gene data show CDR1 as SNHLY and CDR2 as FYNNEI. The CDR3 consists of 14 residues. The CDR3 reads CASSVRQGLYEQYF. The CDR3 DNA reads as TGTGCCAGCAGTGTCCGCCAGGGCCTCTACGAGCAGTACTTC.

The chain is built from TRBV5-4 and TRBJ2-7, with no clear D. The CDR3 runs to 13 residues. The germline V gene has CDR1 SGHNT and CDR2 YYREEE (reference sequence). Trimming removed 0 bases from V and 2 bases from J, with 6 bases in between. The CDR3 spells CASSLAPAYEQYF. DNA of the CDR3: TGTGCCAGCAGCTTGGCCCCCGCCTACGAGCAGTACTTC.

The V call is TRBV7-3, the J call TRBJ2-1; 7 bases are a match to TRBD1. V was pared by 1 base and J by 5 bases, with 5 bases of the junction left unmatched. This CDR3 comprises 15 residues. CDR1 is SGHTA, CDR2 FQGTGA, per germline. The CDR3 bases are TGTGCCAGCAGCTTAAATGGACAGGCAAACAATGAGCAGTTCTTC. Its translation is CASSLNGQANNEQFF.